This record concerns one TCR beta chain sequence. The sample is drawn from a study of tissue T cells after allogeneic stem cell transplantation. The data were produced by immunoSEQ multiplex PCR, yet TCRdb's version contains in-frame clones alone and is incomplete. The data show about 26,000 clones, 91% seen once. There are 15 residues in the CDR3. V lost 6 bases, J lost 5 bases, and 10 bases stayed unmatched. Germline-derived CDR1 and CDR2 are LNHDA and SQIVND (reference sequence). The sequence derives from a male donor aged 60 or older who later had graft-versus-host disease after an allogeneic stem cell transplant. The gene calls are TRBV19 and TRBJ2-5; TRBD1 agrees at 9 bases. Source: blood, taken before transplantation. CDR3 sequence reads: CASSMGQGTRETQYF. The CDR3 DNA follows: TGTGCCAGTAGCATGGGACAGGGCACGAGGGAGACCCAGTACTTC.